This T cell receptor (beta chain) was profiled in a study of T cell changes during pregnancy in multiple sclerosis. Looked up from germline, CDR1 is SEHNR and CDR2 is FQNEAQ (reference sequence). The CDR3 covers 11 residues. Trimming cost V 5 bases and J 10 bases, with 9 bases left between them. The data were produced by immunoSEQ multiplex PCR, yet TCRdb's version contains in-frame clones alone and is incomplete. The table lists approximately 90,000 clones, around 94% of them singletons. The clonotype was recovered from a female donor with multiple sclerosis, enrolled in a pregnancy study. The starting material was peripheral blood, obtained in the third trimester of pregnancy. The chain recombines TRBV7-9 with TRBJ2-1, with D unresolved. For the CDR3, the DNA is TGTGCCAGCAGCCGTAACAGAGAGCAGTTCTTC. This translates into CASSRNREQFF.